The entry below describes one TCR beta chain. The antigen is undetermined. The data were taken from a study of post-analysis software for immune sequencing data. Study-wide background: As for disease course, relapsing-remitting, secondary progressive and progressive-relapsing multiple sclerosis were all included. The study's findings and limits: Strong same-batch co-clustering of samples appeared with F measure clustering. TRBV segments more frequent in patients than in controls numbered roughly five and included TRBV5-6, TRBV5-1 and TRBV20-1. Controls showed significantly higher normalized Chao1 diversity than did multiple sclerosis patients.

There are 17 residues in the CDR3. Trimming pared 3 bases from V and 0 bases from J, leaving 18 bases between. CDR1 is DFQATT, CDR2 SNEGSKA, per germline (reference sequence). Unique molecular identifiers featured in each of the TCR beta cDNA libraries. TCRdb recomputed calls from the PCR reads with MiXCR, one row per CDR3 protein. The data show 750,000 to 900,000 distinct CDR3 sequences, roughly 46% seen once. This receptor was obtained from a girl aged 10 to 17 with multiple sclerosis. The rearrangement links TRBV20-1 to TRBJ2-1; perhaps TRBD2 as D (6 bases). Source material: blood. For the CDR3, the DNA is TGCAGTGCTAGGCCAACTTTAGCGGATAGCTCCTACAATGAGCAGTTCTTC. It encodes CSARPTLADSSYNEQFF.